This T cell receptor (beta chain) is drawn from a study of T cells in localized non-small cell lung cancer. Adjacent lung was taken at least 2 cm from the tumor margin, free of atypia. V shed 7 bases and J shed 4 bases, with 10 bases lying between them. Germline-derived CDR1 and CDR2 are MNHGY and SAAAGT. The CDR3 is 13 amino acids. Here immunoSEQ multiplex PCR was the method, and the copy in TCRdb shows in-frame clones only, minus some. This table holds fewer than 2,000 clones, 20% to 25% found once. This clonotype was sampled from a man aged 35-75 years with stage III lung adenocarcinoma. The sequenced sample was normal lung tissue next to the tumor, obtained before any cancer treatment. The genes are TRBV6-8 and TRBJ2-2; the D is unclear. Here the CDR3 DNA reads TGTGCCAGCATCCCAGCCGGCACCGGGGAGCTGTTTTTT. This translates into CASIPAGTGELFF.